A single sample gave rise to the 20 T cell receptor beta chains below, sequenced in a study of prognosis after radiotherapy for stage I lung cancer. With two-round multiplex PCR, TCR beta CDR3 sequences were amplified from genomic DNA. Initially, in first-round PCR, primers specific to each TRBV and TRBJ gene were used. TCRdb redid the calling of the multiplex PCR reads with MiXCR, one entry per CDR3 protein. The table lists 15,000 to 20,000 distinct CDR3 sequences, around 29% of them singletons. The specimen was PBMCs, collected before or after stereotactic body radiation therapy (not recorded which). Source of these receptors: a donor aged 50 or older with non-small cell lung cancer.

With respect to this clonotype: Relative to the germline gene, one junction end is altered; a read error may explain this. The rearrangement uses TRBV6-1 and TRBJ1-6; D possibly corresponds to TRBD1 (5 bases). The germline V gene has CDR1 MNHNS and CDR2 SASEGT. The CDR3 covers 13 residues. DNA of the CDR3: TGTGCCAGCAGTGGCTCCAGGGAATCACCACTCCACTTT. This sequence encodes CASSGSRESPLHF.

As concerns this clonotype: It is likely a read error: a sequence one base away is far more abundant. The chain combines TRBV6-1 with TRBJ1-1, with 8 bases aligning to TRBD1. CDR1 is MNHNS and CDR2 is SASEGT in the germline V gene. This CDR3 has 15 residues. V shed 7 bases, J shed 4 bases, and the junction held 11 bases outside the gene matches. The CDR3 spells CASIYLTGGFTEAFF. The CDR3, as DNA: TGTGCCAGCATTTACCTAACAGGGGGGTTCACTGAAGCTTTCTTT.

In its sample, this clonotype ranks as medium-sized. The rearrangement uses TRBV6-2 or TRBV6-3 and TRBJ2-1, with D uncertain. V was clipped by 6 bases and J by 7 bases, with 13 bases between them. Germline V CDR1 and CDR2: MNHEY, SVGEGT. CDR3 length: 13 residues. CDR3 sequence (DNA): TGTGCCAGCAGCACCCCCGGGCGGAATGAGCAGTTCTTC. Encoded protein: CASSTPGRNEQFF.

This clonotype was detected ten times or more. The chain uses TRBV11-2 and TRBJ2-4, with D perhaps given as TRBD1 or TRBD2 (5 bases each). Germline loops: CDR1 SGHAT, CDR2 FQNNGV. This CDR3 has 16 residues. V was trimmed by 4 bases and J by 6 bases, leaving 19 bases between them. The CDR3 region is CASSSLRQQRGNIQYF. The CDR3 region has the DNA TGTGCCAGCAGCTCGCTCAGACAGCAACGGGGAAACATTCAGTACTTC.

The chain carries TRBV28 and TRBJ1-5, with D uncertain. Trimming removed 7 bases from V and 3 bases from J, with 7 bases in between. CDR1 is MDHEN and CDR2 is SYDVKM in the germline V gene. This CDR3 spans 12 amino acids. CDR3 nucleotides: TGTGCCAGCATTACCCTCAATCAGCCCCAGCATTTT. Encoded protein: CASITLNQPQHF.

The chain employs TRBV7-9 and TRBJ2-1; D is unresolved. Looked up from germline, CDR1 is SEHNR and CDR2 is FQNEAQ (reference sequence). The CDR3 extends over 16 amino acids. The ends were cut back, 8 bases at V and 0 bases at J, with 17 bases in the middle. CDR3 residues: CASLVPGRSSYNEQFF. CDR3 coding DNA: TGTGCCAGCTTAGTGCCCGGCAGGAGCTCCTACAATGAGCAGTTCTTC.

With respect to this clonotype: An end of the junction differs from the germline gene, which may be a read error. In DNA, the CDR3 is TGCGCCAGCAGAGTAACGGGACAGGGCGCACCCCTCCGCTTT. Encoded protein: CASRVTGQGAPLRF. J is TRBJ1-6 and V is TRBV5-1; 9 bases match TRBD1. The CDR3 has 14 residues. CDR1 is SGHRS and CDR2 is YFSETQ in the germline V gene.

For this clonotype: A read error is likely here: a far larger clone is one base away. The CDR3 DNA reads as TGTGCCATCAGTGGGCAGGGACTAGCGGAAGAGACCCAGTACTTC. It specifies CAISGQGLAEETQYF. This rearrangement joins TRBV28 to TRBJ2-7, with 11 positions matching TRBD2. The J call may not be correct, given that the DNA end is closer to TRBJ2-5. The V gene's germline CDR1 is MDHEN and CDR2 SYDVKM. CDR3 length equals 15 residues.

This clonotype was observed at least ten times. This chain uses TRBV9 with TRBJ1-3; D is undetermined. V was pared by 0 bases and J by 4 bases, with 8 bases between. Looked up from germline, CDR1 is SGDLS and CDR2 is YYNGEE. CDR3 length: 14 amino acids. CDR3 protein: CASSVEEAGNTIYF. The CDR3 DNA sequence: TGTGCCAGCAGCGTAGAAGAAGCAGGAAACACCATATATTTT.

This clonotype was observed at least ten times. The J gene is TRBJ2-5, the V gene TRBV20-1, with 7 bases matching TRBD2. V dropped 0 bases and J dropped 5; count of bases not matched to a gene: 6. CDR3 length equals 14 residues. Germline loops: CDR1 DFQATT, CDR2 SNEGSKA (reference sequence). Here the CDR3 DNA reads TGCAGTGCTAGAGAAGGCGGGAGCGGGGAGACCCAGTACTTC. It translates to CSAREGGSGETQYF.

This clonotype was counted many times. The chain couples TRBV28 to TRBJ2-7; TRBD2 aligns across 9 bases. This CDR3 is 15 amino acids long. Losses at the gene ends were 3 bases for V and 6 bases for J; bases not matched to a gene: 9. Germline CDR1 reads MDHEN; CDR2 reads SYDVKM. The chain's CDR3 is CASSLKGLAFFEQYF. In DNA, the CDR3 is TGTGCCAGCAGTTTGAAGGGACTAGCTTTCTTCGAGCAGTACTTC.

The chain couples TRBV6-1 to TRBJ2-7; TRBD1 might be the D (5 bases). The CDR3 length is 14 residues. The V gene lost 6 bases and the J gene lost 3 bases, with 15 bases spanning the gap. Germline V lookup: CDR1 MNHNS, CDR2 SASEGT. This chain's CDR3 is CASSTPRAHYEQYF. As DNA, the CDR3 is TGTGCCAGCAGCACCCCCAGGGCCCACTACGAGCAGTACTTC.

This clonotype was detected only a few times. With a much larger clone just one base away, this may be a read error. The chain is built from TRBV6-5 and TRBJ2-5; the D gene is possibly TRBD1 (7 bases). The CDR3 covers 15 residues. Between the trimmed V and J ends, which lost 3 bases and 8 bases, there was a span of 19 bases. Looked up from germline, CDR1 is MNHEY and CDR2 is SVGAGI. DNA for the CDR3: TGTGCCAGCAGTTATTTAGGGGGCCGCGGGGACACCCAGTACTTC. This codes for CASSYLGGRGDTQYF.

Ten or more counts support this clonotype. CDR3 nucleotide sequence: TGTGCCAGCAGCTTACCGGGACAGGGGGCCGGGGAGCTGTTTTTT. As protein: CASSLPGQGAGELFF. The V call is TRBV7-8, the J call TRBJ2-2; 11 nucleotides line up with TRBD1. The junction had 2 bases not matched to a gene; V was cut back by 2 bases and J by 6 bases. This CDR3 region has 15 residues. Germline V gene lookup returns CDR1 SGHVS and CDR2 FQNEAQ.

This clonotype was observed at least ten times. V and J are TRBV7-3 and TRBJ2-3; 13 bases are shared with TRBD2. V lost 5 bases and J lost 8; bases outside the gene matches: 4. From germline, CDR1 is SGHTA and CDR2 FQGTGA. The CDR3 extends over 14 amino acids. CDR3 nucleotide sequence: TGTGCCAGCAGCCCCGGACTAGCGGGAGCTACGCAGTATTTT. As protein: CASSPGLAGATQYF.

This clonotype was recorded many times. This sequence joins TRBV29-1 and TRBJ2-5; perhaps D is TRBD1 or TRBD2 (5 bases each). The CDR3 is made up of 13 amino acids. CDR1 SQVTM and CDR2 ANQGSEA come from the germline V gene. Trimming stripped 8 bases from V and 5 bases from J, with 18 bases between. The CDR3 DNA follows: TGCAGCCTTCGGGACCGGAGGAGGGAGACCCAGTACTTC. Its protein is CSLRDRRRETQYF.

Comments on this clonotype: Relative to the germline gene, one junction end is altered; a read error may explain this. The rearrangement uses TRBV20-1 and TRBJ1-6; D gene unclear. Germline V gene data show CDR1 as DFQATT and CDR2 as SNEGSKA (reference sequence). The CDR3 runs to 14 residues. The CDR3 coding sequence is TGTAGTGCTAGAGTTGGTAGTGATAATTCACTCCTCCACTTT. Residues: CSARVGSDNSLLHF.

Remarks on this clonotype: At one of its ends the junction is not consistent with the germline gene, which may arise from a read error. The gene calls are TRBV5-4 and TRBJ2-2, with D maybe TRBD2 (6 bases). This CDR3 contains 18 residues. From germline, CDR1 is SGHNT and CDR2 YYREEE (reference sequence). CDR3 protein: CASSPSLPRWGNTGGLFF. CDR3 coding DNA: TGTGCCAGCAGCCCCTCTCTACCTAGATGGGGGAACACCGGGGGGCTGTTTTTT.

Ten or more counts support this clonotype. The chain is built from TRBV28 and TRBJ2-1; 8 nucleotides agree with TRBD2. V dropped 6 bases and J dropped 6; count of bases not matched to a gene: 10. CDR3 length equals 15 residues. Germline CDR1 MDHEN, CDR2 SYDVKM. This CDR3 is CASRPPGTSINEQFF. The DNA for the CDR3 is TGTGCCAGCAGGCCGCCCGGGACTAGTATCAATGAGCAGTTCTTC.

This clonotype was picked up many times. The chain uses TRBV5-1 and TRBJ2-7, with 9 bases that match TRBD2. The CDR3 runs 15 residues. The V gene's germline CDR1 is SGHRS and CDR2 YFSETQ. V dropped 0 bases and J dropped 5; count of bases not matched to a gene: 6. CDR3 sequence (DNA): TGCGCCAGCAGCTTGGGATTAGCGGGAGTTCACGAGCAGTACTTC. Translation gives CASSLGLAGVHEQYF.